The 23 T cell receptor beta chains below all came from one sample that was sequenced in a study of shared clonotypes between healthy human individuals (dated by TCRdb to the early 2020s). Library preparation employed the immunoSEQ multiplex PCR assay. Sourced from immuneACCESS, this table was stored by TCRdb with only in-frame sequences that have V and J called. A share of the clones is absent; for the studies checked, an unresolved V gene accounts for under half, and the remainder has no known explanation. The sample profile shows around 1.1 million clones; around 77% of them were found once. The ten largest make up roughly 0.82% of the sample. Sample: memory CD4+ T cells from PBMCs. The sample's cell subset or site label is to be understood as: CD45RA-negative fraction. Every receptor here comes from a man aged 18 to 29 in good health. Some clones in this sample may be carry-over from other donors' samples.

This CDR3 reads CASSLSGRGNEQFF. As DNA, the CDR3 is TGTGCCAGCAGCCTTAGCGGGAGGGGCAATGAGCAGTTCTTC. This rearrangement joins TRBV7-8 to TRBJ2-1; 11 nucleotides agree with TRBD2. There are 14 residues in the CDR3. Germline CDR1 SGHVS, CDR2 FQNEAQ. V trimming: 5 bases; J trimming: 6 bases; junction bases outside the gene matches: 3.

The V call is TRBV28, the J call TRBJ2-5, with 9 bases identical to TRBD2. Germline V gene lookup returns CDR1 MDHEN and CDR2 SYDVKM. With 5 bases clipped from V and 5 bases from J, the junction kept 6 bases outside the gene matches. The CDR3 runs 14 residues. The CDR3 nucleotides are TGTGCCAGCAGTGCCGCTAGCGGGACCGAGACCCAGTACTTC. It is translated as CASSAASGTETQYF.

CDR3 loop: CASSVRGLYNEQFF. The DNA for the CDR3 is TGTGCCAGCAGCGTAAGGGGGCTCTACAATGAGCAGTTCTTC. The chain uses TRBV9 and TRBJ2-1, with 7 bases lining up with TRBD1. Germline V gene data show CDR1 as SGDLS and CDR2 as YYNGEE. The CDR3 totals 14 residues. Trimming cost V 1 base and J 3 bases; bases outside gene matches: 1.

V is TRBV5-1 and J is TRBJ1-1, with D unresolved. Germline CDR1 is SGHRS and CDR2 is YFSETQ. Trimming took 4 bases from V and 1 from J, leaving 17 bases between them. The CDR3 spans 16 residues. The CDR3 sequence is CASSPEIWVSNTEAFF. The CDR3 nucleotides read TGCGCCAGCAGCCCTGAGATTTGGGTTTCGAACACTGAAGCTTTCTTT.

The chain uses TRBV4-2 and TRBJ1-1, with no clear D. Trimming cost V 1 base and J 5 bases, with 14 bases left between them. The CDR3 runs to 15 residues. Per germline, CDR1 LGHNA and CDR2 YNFKEQ. The CDR3 DNA reads TGTGCCAGCAGCCAAGGAACGGGTCGATGGACTGAAGCTTTCTTT. Residues: CASSQGTGRWTEAFF.

The chain employs TRBV5-4 and TRBJ2-1, with 8 bases fitting TRBD1. The germline V gene encodes CDR1 SGHNT and CDR2 YYREEE (reference sequence). V dropped 4 bases and J dropped 4; count of bases not matched to a gene: 7. The CDR3 runs 15 residues. CDR3 region: CASSLPGQEYNEQFF. The CDR3, as DNA: TGTGCCAGCAGCCTACCGGGACAGGAGTACAATGAGCAGTTCTTC.

This clone was detected only a few times. The rearrangement uses TRBV18 and TRBJ1-4; 7 nucleotides agree with TRBD1. The germline gives CDR1 KGHSH, CDR2 LQKENI. CDR3 length: 15 amino acids. V shed 3 bases, J shed 8 bases, and the junction held 9 bases outside the gene matches. CDR3 protein: CASSPRAGGMEKLFF. The DNA of the CDR3 is TGTGCCAGCTCACCCCGGGCAGGGGGTATGGAAAAACTGTTTTTT.

The chain recombines TRBV20-1 with TRBJ2-7; D remains ambiguous. This CDR3 is built from 11 residues. V lost 5 bases and J 3 bases, leaving 8 bases between the germline ends. CDR1 is DFQATT and CDR2 is SNEGSKA in the germline V gene (reference sequence). The chain's CDR3 is CSAPGDYEQYF. CDR3 DNA sequence: TGCAGTGCTCCCGGAGACTACGAGCAGTACTTC.

J is TRBJ2-2 and V is TRBV14; D gene ambiguous. The CDR3 is made up of 14 amino acids. The germline CDR1 and CDR2 sequences are SGHDN and FVKESK. The V and J ends lost 5 bases and 4 bases respectively, with 11 bases between them. CDR3 coding DNA: TGTGCCAGCAGCTCCCAACACCTCACCGGGGAGCTGTTTTTT. Protein product: CASSSQHLTGELFF.

This clone was seen a handful of times. This chain connects TRBV4-2 to TRBJ2-3; 11 bases agree with TRBD2. CDR1 and CDR2 from the germline V gene are LGHNA and YNFKEQ. With 2 bases clipped from V and 1 base from J, the junction kept 8 bases outside the gene matches. This CDR3 contains 18 residues. The CDR3 DNA is TGTGCCAGCAGCCAACTTACTAGCGGGAGCATAGGCACAGATACGCAGTATTTT. Its protein is CASSQLTSGSIGTDTQYF.

The genes are TRBV27 and TRBJ1-2; possible D gene TRBD1, 6 bases. CDR1 MNHEY and CDR2 SMNVEV come from the germline V gene (reference sequence). CDR3 length: 12 residues. The V and J ends lost 9 bases and 3 bases respectively, with 11 bases between them. CDR3 nucleotides: TGTGCCAGTAGAACAGGGTACTATGGCTACACCTTC. It yields the protein CASRTGYYGYTF.

This clone appeared once. This CDR3 reads CASSDRVEGNTIYF. The CDR3 nucleotides are TGTGCCAGCAGCGACAGGGTGGAAGGAAACACCATATATTTT. V is TRBV9 and J is TRBJ1-3, with D maybe TRBD1 (6 bases). V lost 3 bases and J 4 bases, leaving 11 bases between the germline ends. Germline CDR1 and CDR2: SGDLS and YYNGEE. This CDR3 is 14 amino acids long.

This clone showed up many times. The genes are TRBV14 and TRBJ2-4; D possibly uses TRBD1 or TRBD2 (5 bases each). The germline CDR1 and CDR2 sequences are SGHDN and FVKESK. This CDR3 has 14 residues. The germline V and J ends were trimmed by 2 bases and 6 bases, with 11 bases remaining between them. CDR3 sequence reads: CASSQSGAGNIQYF. CDR3 coding DNA: TGTGCCAGCAGCCAATCCGGGGCCGGAAACATTCAGTACTTC.

The genes are TRBV5-1 and TRBJ2-7, with 10 bases lining up with TRBD2. The CDR3 totals 19 residues. The V gene's germline CDR1 is SGHRS and CDR2 YFSETQ. V lost 4 bases, J lost 5 bases, and 21 bases stayed unmatched. The chain's CDR3 is CASSRGRESRGLAIHEQYF. The CDR3 coding sequence is TGCGCCAGCAGCCGCGGACGGGAGTCCCGGGGACTAGCGATCCACGAGCAGTACTTC.

The chain uses TRBV5-1 and TRBJ2-3; D is unresolved. Between the trimmed V and J ends, which lost 0 bases and 6 bases, there was a span of 8 bases. The germline CDR1 and CDR2 sequences are SGHRS and YFSETQ. This CDR3 contains 13 residues. The CDR3 is CASSLAREDTQYF. CDR3 bases: TGCGCCAGCAGCTTGGCCAGAGAGGATACGCAGTATTTT.

The V call is TRBV5-4, the J call TRBJ2-1; 7 nucleotides line up with TRBD2. J lost 1 base, V lost 1 base, and 8 bases had no gene match. The CDR3 has 17 amino acids. CDR1 SGHNT and CDR2 YYREEE come from the germline V gene (reference sequence). The CDR3 DNA is TGTGCCAGCAGCTTGAGCGGCGGGAGAGGATCCTACAATGAGCAGTTCTTC. Protein: CASSLSGGRGSYNEQFF. Together with reference TRBV5-4 and TRBJ2-1, the CDR3 gives the full variable domain: ETGVTQSPTHLIKTRGQQVTLRCSSQSGHNTVSWYQQALGQGPQFIFQYYREEENGRGNFPPRFSGLQFPNYSSELNVNALELDDSALYLCASSLSGGRGSYNEQFFGPGTRLTVL.

J is TRBJ2-7 and V is TRBV7-2; the D is unclear. V lost 1 base, J lost 3 bases, and 4 bases lay in between. The CDR3 extends over 12 amino acids. Germline V gene data show CDR1 as SGHTA and CDR2 as FQGNSA. The CDR3 loop is CASSLVNYEQYF. CDR3 sequence (DNA): TGTGCCAGCAGCTTAGTTAACTACGAGCAGTACTTC.

This clone was picked up a small number of times. The CDR3 loop is CASSPSPRVAPIGYTF. In nucleotides, the CDR3 is TGTGCCAGCAGTCCCTCACCCCGGGTTGCCCCGATAGGCTACACCTTC. The chain recombines TRBV28 with TRBJ1-2; D gene ambiguous. CDR3 length equals 16 residues. Per germline, CDR1 MDHEN and CDR2 SYDVKM. Trimming left V 5 bases short and J 8 bases short, with 24 bases between.

The gene calls are TRBV11-2 and TRBJ2-3; no clear D. CDR1 and CDR2 (germline): SGHAT, FQNNGV. This CDR3 contains 15 residues. Trimming cost V 2 bases and J 2 bases, with 11 bases left between them. CDR3 sequence (DNA): TGTGCCAGCAGCTTAATTTTTAGCCCCACAGATACGCAGTATTTT. Translation gives CASSLIFSPTDTQYF.

This clone was detected a few times. The J gene is TRBJ2-1, the V gene TRBV7-8; D perhaps matches TRBD2 (6 bases). Germline assignment: CDR1 SGHVS and CDR2 FQNEAQ. Trimming took off 1 base at V and 8 bases at J, with 21 bases between the two ends. This CDR3 region has 17 residues. CDR3: CASSLERAGRSIDEQFF. The CDR3 DNA is TGTGCCAGCAGCTTAGAAAGGGCGGGACGTTCCATAGATGAGCAGTTCTTC.

The chain couples TRBV18 to TRBJ2-7; 15 positions agree with TRBD2. CDR3 length: 16 residues. The V gene's germline CDR1 is KGHSH and CDR2 LQKENI. V was pared by 4 bases and J by 5 bases, with 6 bases of the junction left unmatched. In DNA form, the CDR3 reads TGTGCCAGCTCACAGGGACTAGCGGGAGGAGGGGACGAGCAGTACTTC. Its translation is CASSQGLAGGGDEQYF.

The chain links TRBV11-2 to TRBJ1-5, with 7 bases aligning to TRBD1. CDR3 length: 15 residues. Germline assignment: CDR1 SGHAT and CDR2 FQNNGV. Trimming at V came to 5 bases and at J to 0 bases, leaving 4 bases not matched to a gene. In DNA form, the CDR3 reads TGTGCCAGCAGCCAGGGACAGCATAGCAATCAGCCCCAGCATTTT. It codes for CASSQGQHSNQPQHF.

In this sample, this clone turned up a few times. The chain carries TRBV13 and TRBJ1-5, with D possibly matching TRBD1 (5 bases). The CDR3 totals 14 residues. V lost 5 bases and J lost 9, with 17 bases in between. In germline, CDR1 is PRHDT, CDR2 FYEKMQ (reference sequence). CDR3 in DNA: TGTGCCAGCAGCCAAGGGTCCAGGGAGGTGCCCCAGCATTTT. It yields the protein CASSQGSREVPQHF.